This T cell receptor beta chain comes out of a study of T cell responses to AZD1222 COVID-19 vaccine. The V gene's germline CDR1 is SGHRS and CDR2 YFSETQ. The V and J ends lost 4 bases and 4 bases, in that order; junction bases with no gene match: 5. This CDR3 region has 15 residues. Method: immunoSEQ multiplex PCR; TCRdb's copy keeps in-frame clones and lacks some. The table has around 200,000 clones, approximately 95% seen once; the top ten hold about 4%. Study-wide results and limits: Receipt of two AZD1222 doses was followed by a rise in Spike-specific TCR breadth and depth. Vaccine-associated CD4 TCRs ranged over spike, dominating at 160-218 and 743-854.

With regard to this clone: What it recognizes is unknown.

This clonotype was obtained from an adult in good health. The source was peripheral blood, collected on day 0 of AZD1222 vaccination. The chain carries TRBV5-1 and TRBJ1-4; 9 nucleotides line up with TRBD1. This chain's CDR3 is CASSPQGAGNEKLFF. CDR3 DNA sequence: TGCGCCAGCAGCCCACAGGGGGCGGGTAATGAAAAACTGTTTTTT.